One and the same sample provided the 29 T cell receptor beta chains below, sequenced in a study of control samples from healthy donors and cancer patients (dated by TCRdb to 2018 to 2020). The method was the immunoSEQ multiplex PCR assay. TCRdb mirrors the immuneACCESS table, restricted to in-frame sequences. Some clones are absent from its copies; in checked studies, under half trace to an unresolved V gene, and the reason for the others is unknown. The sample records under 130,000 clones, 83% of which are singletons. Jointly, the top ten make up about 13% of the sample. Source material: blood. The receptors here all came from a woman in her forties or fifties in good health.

CDR3 region: CAIRGNEQFF. For the CDR3, the DNA is TGTGCCATCCGCGGGAATGAGCAGTTCTTC. The rearrangement uses TRBV10-3 and TRBJ2-1; D perhaps matches TRBD2 (5 bases). V was clipped by 8 bases and J by 7 bases, with 6 bases between them. Germline CDR1 is ENHRY and CDR2 is SYGVKD. CDR3 size: 10 residues.

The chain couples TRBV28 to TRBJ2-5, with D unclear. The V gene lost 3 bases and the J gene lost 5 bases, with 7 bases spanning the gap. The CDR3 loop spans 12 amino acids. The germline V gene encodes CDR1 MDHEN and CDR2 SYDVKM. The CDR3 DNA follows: TGTGCCAGCAGTTTGATCAGGGAGACCCAGTACTTC. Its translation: CASSLIRETQYF.

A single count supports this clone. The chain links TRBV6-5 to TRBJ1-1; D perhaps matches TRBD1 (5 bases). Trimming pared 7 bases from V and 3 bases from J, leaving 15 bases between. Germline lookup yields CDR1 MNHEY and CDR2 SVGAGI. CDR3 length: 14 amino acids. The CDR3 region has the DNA TGTGCCAGCAACCTATCTCCAGGGCACACTGAAGCTTTCTTT. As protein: CASNLSPGHTEAFF.

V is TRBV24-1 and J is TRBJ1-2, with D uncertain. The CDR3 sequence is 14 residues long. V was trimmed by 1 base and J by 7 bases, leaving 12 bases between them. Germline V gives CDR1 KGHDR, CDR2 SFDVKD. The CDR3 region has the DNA TGTGCCACCAGTGATTTAACGGAGTTTGGTGGCTACACCTTC. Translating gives CATSDLTEFGGYTF.

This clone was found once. The CDR3 DNA follows: TGTGCCAGCAGCTTAGTTGAAGTCGGGGGACGCGGGCCCCAGCATTTT. This encodes CASSLVEVGGRGPQHF. The rearrangement links TRBV7-9 to TRBJ1-5, with D possibly being TRBD1 (5 bases). Germline V gene sequence: CDR1 SEHNR, CDR2 FQNEAQ (reference sequence). Trimming stripped 1 base from V and 9 bases from J, with 19 bases between. This CDR3 comprises 16 residues.

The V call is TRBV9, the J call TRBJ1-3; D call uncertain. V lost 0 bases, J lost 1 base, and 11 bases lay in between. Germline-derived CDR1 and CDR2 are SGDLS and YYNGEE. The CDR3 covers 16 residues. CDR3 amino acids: CASSVGSSSSGNTIYF. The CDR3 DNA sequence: TGTGCCAGCAGCGTAGGGTCCTCCTCTTCTGGAAACACCATATATTTT.

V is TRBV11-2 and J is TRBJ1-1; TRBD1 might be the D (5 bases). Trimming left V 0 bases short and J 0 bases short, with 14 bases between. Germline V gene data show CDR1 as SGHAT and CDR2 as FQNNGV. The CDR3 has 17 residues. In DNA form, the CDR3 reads TGTGCCAGCAGCTTAGATGTGGTGGGGCCTTTGAACACTGAAGCTTTCTTT. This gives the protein CASSLDVVGPLNTEAFF.

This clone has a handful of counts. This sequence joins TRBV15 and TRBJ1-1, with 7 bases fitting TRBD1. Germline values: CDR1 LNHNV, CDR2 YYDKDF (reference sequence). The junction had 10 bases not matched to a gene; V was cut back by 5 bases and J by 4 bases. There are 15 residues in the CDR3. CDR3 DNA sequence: TGTGCCACCAGCCCCCGGTCGACAGGGAGCACTGAAGCTTTCTTT. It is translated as CATSPRSTGSTEAFF. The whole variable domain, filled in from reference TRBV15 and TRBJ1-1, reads DAMVIQNPRYQVTQFGKPVTLSCSQTLNHNVMYWYQQKSSQAPKLLFHYYDKDFNNEADTPDNFQSRRPNTSFCFLDIRSPGLGDTAMYLCATSPRSTGSTEAFFGQGTRLTVV.

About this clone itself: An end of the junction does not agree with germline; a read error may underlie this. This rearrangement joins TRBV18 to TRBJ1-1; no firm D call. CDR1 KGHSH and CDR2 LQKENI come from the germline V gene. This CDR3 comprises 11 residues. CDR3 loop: CASSPNNEAFF. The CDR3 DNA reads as TGTGCCAGCTCACCAAACAATGAAGCTTTCTTT.

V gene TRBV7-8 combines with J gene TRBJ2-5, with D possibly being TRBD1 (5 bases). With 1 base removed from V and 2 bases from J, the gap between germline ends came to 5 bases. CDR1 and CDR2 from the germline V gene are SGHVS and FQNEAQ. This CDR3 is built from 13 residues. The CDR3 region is CASSLGQQETQYF. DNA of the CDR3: TGTGCCAGCAGCTTAGGACAGCAAGAGACCCAGTACTTC.

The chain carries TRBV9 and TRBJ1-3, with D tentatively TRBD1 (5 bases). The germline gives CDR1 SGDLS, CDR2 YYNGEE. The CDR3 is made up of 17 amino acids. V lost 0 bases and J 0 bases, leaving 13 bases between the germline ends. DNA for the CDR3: TGTGCCAGCAGCGTAGGACAGAGGTTGAGCTCTGGAAACACCATATATTTT. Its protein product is CASSVGQRLSSGNTIYF.

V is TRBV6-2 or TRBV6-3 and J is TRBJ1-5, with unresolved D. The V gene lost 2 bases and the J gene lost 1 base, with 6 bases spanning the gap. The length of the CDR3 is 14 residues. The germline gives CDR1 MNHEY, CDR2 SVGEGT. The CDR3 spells CASSYMSSNQPQHF. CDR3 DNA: TGTGCCAGCAGTTACATGTCGAGCAATCAGCCCCAGCATTTT.

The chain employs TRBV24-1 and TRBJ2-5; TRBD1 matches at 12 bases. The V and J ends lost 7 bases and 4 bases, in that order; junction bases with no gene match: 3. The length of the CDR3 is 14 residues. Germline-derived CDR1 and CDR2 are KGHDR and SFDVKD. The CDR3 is CATRGQGAGETQYF. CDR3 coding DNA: TGTGCCACCAGGGGACAGGGGGCTGGAGAGACCCAGTACTTC.

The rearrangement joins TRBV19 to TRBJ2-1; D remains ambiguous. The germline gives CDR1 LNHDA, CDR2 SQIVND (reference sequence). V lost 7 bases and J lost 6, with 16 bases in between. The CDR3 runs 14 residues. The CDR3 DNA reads TGTGCCAGTAATGATAGGTCCAGACTCAATGAGCAGTTCTTC. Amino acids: CASNDRSRLNEQFF.

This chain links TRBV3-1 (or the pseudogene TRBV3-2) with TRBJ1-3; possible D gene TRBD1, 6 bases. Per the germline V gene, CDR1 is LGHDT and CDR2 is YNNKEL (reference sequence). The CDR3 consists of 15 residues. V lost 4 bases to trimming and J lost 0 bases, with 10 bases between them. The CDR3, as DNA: TGTGCCAGCAGCCCCAACAGGGACTCTGGAAACACCATATATTTT. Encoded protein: CASSPNRDSGNTIYF.

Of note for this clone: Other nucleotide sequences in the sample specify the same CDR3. The CDR3 DNA reads as TGTGCCAGCAGCGTAGGGCAGGTCGGCGGTGAGGGCTACACCTTC. Its protein product is CASSVGQVGGEGYTF. The rearrangement links TRBV9 to TRBJ1-2; no reliable D call. V lost 0 bases and J lost 8, with 17 bases in between. Germline V gene lookup returns CDR1 SGDLS and CDR2 YYNGEE. The CDR3 consists of 15 residues.

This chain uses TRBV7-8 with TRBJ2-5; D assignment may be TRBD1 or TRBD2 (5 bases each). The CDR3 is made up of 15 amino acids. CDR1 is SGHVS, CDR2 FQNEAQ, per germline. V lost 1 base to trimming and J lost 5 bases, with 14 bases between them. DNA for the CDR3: TGTGCCAGCAGCTTAGTCCGGGGCGCCCGGGAGACCCAGTACTTC. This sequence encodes CASSLVRGARETQYF. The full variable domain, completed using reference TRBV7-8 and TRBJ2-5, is GAGVSQSPRYKVAKRGQDVALRCDPISGHVSLFWYQQALGQGPEFLTYFQNEAQLDKSGLPSDRFFAERPEGSVSTLKIQRTQQEDSAVYLCASSLVRGARETQYFGPGTRLLVL.

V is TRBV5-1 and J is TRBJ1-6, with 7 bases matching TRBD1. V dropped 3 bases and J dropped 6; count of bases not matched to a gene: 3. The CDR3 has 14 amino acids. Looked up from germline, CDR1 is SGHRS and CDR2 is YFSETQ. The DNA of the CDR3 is TGCGCCAGCAGCTCCGGGACAGTTAATTCACCCCTCCACTTT. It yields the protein CASSSGTVNSPLHF.

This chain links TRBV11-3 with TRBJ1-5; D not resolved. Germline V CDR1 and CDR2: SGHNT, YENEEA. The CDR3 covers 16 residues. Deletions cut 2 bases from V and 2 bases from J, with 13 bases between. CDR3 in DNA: TGTGCCAGCAGCTTATATAGGGCCGGGGGCAATCAGCCCCAGCATTTT. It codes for CASSLYRAGGNQPQHF.

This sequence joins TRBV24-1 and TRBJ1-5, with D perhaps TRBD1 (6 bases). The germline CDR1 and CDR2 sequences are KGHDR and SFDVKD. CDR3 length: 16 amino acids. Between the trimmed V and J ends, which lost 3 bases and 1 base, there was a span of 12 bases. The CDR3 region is CATSDPGAGSNQPQHF. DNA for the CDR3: TGTGCCACCAGTGATCCAGGGGCCGGCAGCAATCAGCCCCAGCATTTT.

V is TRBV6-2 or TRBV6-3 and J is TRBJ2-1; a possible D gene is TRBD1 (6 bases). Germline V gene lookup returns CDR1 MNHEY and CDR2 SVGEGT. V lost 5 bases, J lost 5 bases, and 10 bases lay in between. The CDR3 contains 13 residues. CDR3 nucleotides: TGTGCCAGCAGTACGGACAGACACAATGAGCAGTTCTTC. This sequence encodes CASSTDRHNEQFF.

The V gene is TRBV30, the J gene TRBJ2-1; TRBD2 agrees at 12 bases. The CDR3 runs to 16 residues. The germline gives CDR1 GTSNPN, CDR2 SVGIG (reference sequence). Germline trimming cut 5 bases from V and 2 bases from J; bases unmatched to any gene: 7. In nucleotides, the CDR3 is TGTGCCTGGGGCGGGGCTAGCGGGAGGGCCTACAATGAGCAGTTCTTC. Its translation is CAWGGASGRAYNEQFF.

The CDR3 bases are TGTGCCAGCAGCCCCGCTGTGGGGTCCTACAATGAGCAGTTCTTC. Translated: CASSPAVGSYNEQFF. The V call is TRBV7-6, the J call TRBJ2-1; the D is unclear. The CDR3 covers 15 residues. CDR1 and CDR2 from the germline V gene are SGHVS and FNYEAQ. V dropped 5 bases and J dropped 1 base, with 12 bases sitting between them.

The CDR3 spells CARSALLGYTF. The CDR3 DNA follows: TGTGCCAGATCAGCCCTATTAGGCTACACCTTC. V gene TRBV2 combines with J gene TRBJ1-2, with D uncertain. The CDR3 sequence is 11 residues long. V lost 9 bases, J lost 8 bases, and 13 bases lay in between. CDR1 and CDR2 from the germline V gene are SNHLY and FYNNEI.

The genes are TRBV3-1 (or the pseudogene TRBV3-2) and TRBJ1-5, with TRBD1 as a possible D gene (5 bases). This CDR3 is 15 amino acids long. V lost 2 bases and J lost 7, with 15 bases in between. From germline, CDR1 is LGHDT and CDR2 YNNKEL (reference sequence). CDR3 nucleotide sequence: TGTGCCAGCAGCCAAATGTCCGGGGGGGGACAGCCCCAGCATTTT. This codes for CASSQMSGGGQPQHF.

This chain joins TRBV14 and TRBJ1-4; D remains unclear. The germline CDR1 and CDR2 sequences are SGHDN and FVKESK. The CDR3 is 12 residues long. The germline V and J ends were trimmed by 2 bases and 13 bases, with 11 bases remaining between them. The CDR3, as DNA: TGTGCCAGCAGCCAAAGTGGCAGAATACTGTTTTTT. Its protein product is CASSQSGRILFF. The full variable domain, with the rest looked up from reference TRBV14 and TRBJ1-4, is EAGVTQFPSHSVIEKGQTVTLRCDPISGHDNLYWYRRVMGKEIKFLLHFVKESKQDESGMPNNRFLAERTGGTYSTLKVQPAELEDSGVYFCASSQSGRILFFGSGTQLSVL.

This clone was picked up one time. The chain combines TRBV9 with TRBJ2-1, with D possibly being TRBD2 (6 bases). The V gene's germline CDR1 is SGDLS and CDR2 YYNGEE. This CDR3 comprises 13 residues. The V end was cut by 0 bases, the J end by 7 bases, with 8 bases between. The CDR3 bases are TGTGCCAGCAGCGTAGATCGGGGGAATGAGCAGTTCTTC. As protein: CASSVDRGNEQFF.

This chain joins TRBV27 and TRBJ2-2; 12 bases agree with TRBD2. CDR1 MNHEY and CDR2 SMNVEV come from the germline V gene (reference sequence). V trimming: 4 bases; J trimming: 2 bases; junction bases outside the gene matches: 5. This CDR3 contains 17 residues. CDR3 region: CASSYASGGANTGELFF. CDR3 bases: TGTGCCAGCAGTTATGCTAGCGGGGGGGCAAACACCGGGGAGCTGTTTTTT.

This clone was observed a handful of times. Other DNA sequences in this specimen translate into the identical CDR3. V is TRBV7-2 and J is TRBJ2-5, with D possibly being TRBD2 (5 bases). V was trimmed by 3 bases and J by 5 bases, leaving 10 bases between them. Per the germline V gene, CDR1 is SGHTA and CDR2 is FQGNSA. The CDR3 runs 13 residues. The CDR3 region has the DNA TGTGCCAGCAGCTTCACGGGCGGGGAGACCCAGTACTTC. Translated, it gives CASSFTGGETQYF.